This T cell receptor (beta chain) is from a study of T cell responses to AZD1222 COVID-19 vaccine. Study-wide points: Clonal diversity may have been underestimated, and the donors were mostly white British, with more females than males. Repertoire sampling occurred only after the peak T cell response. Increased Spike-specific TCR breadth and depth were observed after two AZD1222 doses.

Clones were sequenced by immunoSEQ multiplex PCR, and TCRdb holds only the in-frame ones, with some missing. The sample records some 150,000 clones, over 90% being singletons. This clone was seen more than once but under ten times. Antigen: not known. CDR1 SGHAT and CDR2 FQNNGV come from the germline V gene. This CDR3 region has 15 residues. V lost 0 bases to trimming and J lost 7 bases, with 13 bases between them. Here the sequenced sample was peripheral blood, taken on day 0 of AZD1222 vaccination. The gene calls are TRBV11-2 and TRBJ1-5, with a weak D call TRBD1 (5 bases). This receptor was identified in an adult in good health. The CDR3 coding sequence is TGTGCCAGCAGCTTAGATAAAGGGGTTACACAGCCCCAGCATTTT. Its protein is CASSLDKGVTQPQHF.